These 21 T cell receptor beta chains came from one sample sequenced in a study of shared clonotypes between healthy human individuals. The protocol was immunoSEQ multiplex PCR, while the TCRdb copy is restricted to in-frame clones and leaves out a portion. The sample shows some 2,000,000 clones, about 95% of them seen only once. In the naive CD8 group, cells lacked CD45RO and were positively selected for CCR7, so terminally differentiated effector memory CD45RA+ cells were left out. Sequencing input: naive CD8+ T cells sorted from blood. Receptor source: a young man in good health.

The chain carries TRBV5-5 and TRBJ1-2; D unclear. CDR3 length: 14 residues. CDR1 is SGHKS and CDR2 is YYEKEE in the germline V gene (reference sequence). Trimming left V 0 bases short and J 6 bases short, with 12 bases between. The CDR3 bases are TGTGCCAGCAGCTTGGGGGTTACGAAGGATGGCTACACCTTC. It translates to CASSLGVTKDGYTF.

This chain connects TRBV7-8 to TRBJ2-7; unclear D gene. Trimming removed 5 bases at V and 2 bases at J, with 13 bases between. The length of the CDR3 is 14 residues. The germline gives CDR1 SGHVS, CDR2 FQNEAQ. The chain's CDR3 is CASSQTPLTYEQYF. The DNA of the CDR3 is TGTGCCAGCAGCCAGACCCCGCTCACCTACGAGCAGTACTTC.

The genes are TRBV2 and TRBJ2-5, with 7 bases identical to TRBD1. Germline CDR1 SNHLY, CDR2 FYNNEI. Trimming cost V 6 bases and J 5 bases; bases outside gene matches: 15. The CDR3 covers 16 residues. The CDR3 here is CASRENRGSREETQYF. CDR3 sequence (DNA): TGTGCCAGCAGAGAAAACAGGGGCAGTAGGGAGGAGACCCAGTACTTC.

The DNA for the CDR3 is TGCGCCAGCAGCCATCGGGACAATGAGCAGTTCTTC. Protein sequence: CASSHRDNEQFF. The chain links TRBV4-3 to TRBJ2-1; D unclear. The V and J ends lost 3 bases and 5 bases respectively, with 5 bases between them. This CDR3 comprises 12 residues. CDR1 is LGHNA, CDR2 YSLEER, per germline.

CDR3 sequence (DNA): TGTGCCAGCCTGTCGGAGTGGAGCTCCTACAATGAGCAGTTCTTC. Encoded protein: CASLSEWSSYNEQFF. The chain combines TRBV6-1 with TRBJ2-1, with D hard to call. Germline-derived CDR1 and CDR2 are MNHNS and SASEGT. The V and J ends lost 8 bases and 0 bases respectively, with 14 bases between them. This CDR3 region has 15 residues.

The chain is built from TRBV29-1 and TRBJ2-5; 11 bases match TRBD2. The germline gives CDR1 SQVTM, CDR2 ANQGSEA. This CDR3 is 14 amino acids long. Germline trimming cut 4 bases from V and 4 bases from J; bases unmatched to any gene: 5. The CDR3 DNA sequence: TGCAGCGTTGTAAGCCTAGCGGGAGGAGAGACCCAGTACTTC. Translation gives CSVVSLAGGETQYF. Based on the CDR3 plus reference TRBV29-1 and TRBJ2-5, the full variable domain is SAVISQKPSRDICQRGTSLTIQCQVDSQVTMMFWYRQQPGQSLTLIATANQGSEATYESGFVIDKFPISRPNLTFSTLTVSNMSPEDSSIYLCSVVSLAGGETQYFGPGTRLLVL.

The chain links TRBV5-1 to TRBJ2-7; tentatively, D is TRBD1 (6 bases). This CDR3 region has 18 residues. The V end was cut by 0 bases, the J end by 4 bases, with 23 bases between. Germline-derived CDR1 and CDR2 are SGHRS and YFSETQ. Here the CDR3 reads CASSLVEVTGQLPYEQYF. CDR3 coding DNA: TGCGCCAGCAGCTTGGTGGAAGTAACCGGACAGTTACCGTACGAGCAGTACTTC.

The chain carries TRBV28 and TRBJ2-5, with D unclear. Germline V CDR1 and CDR2: MDHEN, SYDVKM. The CDR3 totals 15 residues. Trimming stripped 6 bases from V and 2 bases from J, with 16 bases between. The CDR3 bases are TGTGCCAGCAGCCCTCCAGGACGGTCGCAAGAGACCCAGTACTTC. As protein: CASSPPGRSQETQYF.

A note on this clone: The same CDR3 arises from other DNA sequences in this sample as well. The rearrangement joins TRBV5-6 to TRBJ1-6, with D perhaps TRBD1 (5 bases). V lost 0 bases to trimming and J lost 1 base, with 5 bases between them. Germline V CDR1 and CDR2: SGHDT, YYEEEE. The CDR3 length is 15 residues. CDR3 sequence reads: CASSLAGSYNSPLHF. The CDR3, as DNA: TGTGCCAGCAGCTTGGCAGGGTCCTATAATTCACCCCTCCACTTT.

The genes are TRBV30 and TRBJ2-7; D gene uncertain. The ends were cut back, 1 base at V and 5 bases at J, with 9 bases in the middle. The length of the CDR3 is 12 residues. Germline-derived CDR1 and CDR2 are GTSNPN and SVGIG (reference sequence). DNA for the CDR3: TGTGCCTGGAGTGGGCTAGTCGACGAGCAGTACTTC. Translating gives CAWSGLVDEQYF.

This clone was recorded once. The junction departs from germline at one end; a sequencing error may be responsible. This sequence joins TRBV11-2 and TRBJ2-7; 7 bases match TRBD1. Germline CDR1 is SGHAT and CDR2 is FQNNGV. CDR3 size: 11 residues. CDR3 sequence: CASSIGQVLVF. CDR3 bases: TGTGCCAGCAGCATAGGACAGGTGCTTGTCTTC.

V and J are TRBV9 and TRBJ1-1; 9 positions agree with TRBD1. V trimming: 0 bases; J trimming: 11 bases; junction bases outside the gene matches: 5. The germline V gene has CDR1 SGDLS and CDR2 YYNGEE. CDR3 size: 13 residues. The CDR3 DNA is TGTGCCAGCAGCGTAGAAGGACAGGGGATCGCTTTCTTT. Amino acids: CASSVEGQGIAFF.

The chain recombines TRBV2 with TRBJ1-5; D not certain. The V end was cut by 3 bases, the J end by 2 bases, with 23 bases between. CDR1 and CDR2 (germline): SNHLY, FYNNEI. The CDR3 sequence is 19 residues long. CDR3 nucleotides: TGTGCCAGCAGTGACTGGCAGTCTCAATACTTTATTGGCAATCAGCCCCAGCATTTT. The encoded protein is CASSDWQSQYFIGNQPQHF.

The J gene is TRBJ1-6, the V gene TRBV19; possibly TRBD1 for D (5 bases). The CDR3 totals 15 residues. Germline V gene data show CDR1 as LNHDA and CDR2 as SQIVND (reference sequence). V lost 6 bases to trimming and J lost 0 bases, with 9 bases between them. In DNA, the CDR3 is TGTGCCAGTAGCACGGACATCTCCTATAATTCACCCCTCCACTTT. It specifies CASSTDISYNSPLHF.

The chain links TRBV5-6 to TRBJ2-2, with a possible D match to TRBD2 (5 bases). CDR3 length: 14 residues. V was pared by 0 bases and J by 6 bases, with 9 bases between. The germline gives CDR1 SGHDT, CDR2 YYEEEE. The CDR3, as DNA: TGTGCCAGCAGCTTGGCACGGGATCCCGGGGAGCTGTTTTTT. As protein: CASSLARDPGELFF. The entire variable domain, with the rest obtained from reference TRBV5-6 and TRBJ2-2, is as follows: DAGVTQSPTHLIKTRGQQVTLRCSPKSGHDTVSWYQQALGQGPQFIFQYYEEEERQRGNFPDRFSGHQFPNYSSELNVNALLLGDSALYLCASSLARDPGELFFGEGSRLTVL.

This chain links TRBV11-1 with TRBJ1-1; no definite D call. CDR3 length: 13 residues. Germline loops: CDR1 SGHAT, CDR2 FQDESV (reference sequence). The V end was cut by 3 bases, the J end by 4 bases, with 9 bases between. CDR3 DNA: TGTGCCAGCAGCTTTAAGGCAGGCACTGAAGCTTTCTTT. Protein sequence: CASSFKAGTEAFF.

This clone was picked up a small number of times. The same CDR3 arises from other DNA sequences in this sample as well. In nucleotides, the CDR3 is TGTGCCAGCAGTTCCGGCTATGGCTACACCTTC. As protein: CASSSGYGYTF. The chain links TRBV27 to TRBJ1-2; D gene ambiguous. CDR3 length: 11 amino acids. The germline V gene has CDR1 MNHEY and CDR2 SMNVEV (reference sequence). The ends were cut back, 4 bases at V and 4 bases at J, with 4 bases in the middle.

V and J are TRBV9 and TRBJ2-3; D remains ambiguous. The CDR3 has 12 amino acids. Germline CDR1 and CDR2: SGDLS and YYNGEE. V dropped 7 bases and J dropped 6 bases, with 12 bases sitting between them. The CDR3 spells CASSGSLDTQYF. CDR3 DNA: TGTGCCAGCTCCGGAAGCCTGGATACGCAGTATTTT.

The chain uses TRBV6-1 and TRBJ2-7, with unresolved D. The CDR3 consists of 15 residues. V shed 2 bases and J shed 1 base, with 12 bases lying between them. Germline-derived CDR1 and CDR2 are MNHNS and SASEGT. The CDR3 coding sequence is TGTGCCAGCAGTGAAAGCATAGCCCTTTCCTACGAGCAGTACTTC. It encodes CASSESIALSYEQYF.

This chain connects TRBV9 to TRBJ1-6; D perhaps matches TRBD1 (5 bases). Germline CDR1 is SGDLS and CDR2 is YYNGEE. With 2 bases removed from V and 2 bases from J, the gap between germline ends came to 5 bases. The CDR3 totals 14 residues. CDR3 in amino acids: CASSVGPYNSPLHF. The CDR3 nucleotides are TGTGCCAGCAGCGTGGGGCCCTATAATTCACCCCTCCACTTT.

The rearrangement joins TRBV11-2 to TRBJ2-5; D gene uncertain. The V end was cut by 1 base, the J end by 0 bases, with 6 bases between. The CDR3 extends over 14 amino acids. In germline, CDR1 is SGHAT, CDR2 FQNNGV. CDR3 in DNA: TGTGCCAGCAGCTTAGTACAGTACCAAGAGACCCAGTACTTC. Protein: CASSLVQYQETQYF.